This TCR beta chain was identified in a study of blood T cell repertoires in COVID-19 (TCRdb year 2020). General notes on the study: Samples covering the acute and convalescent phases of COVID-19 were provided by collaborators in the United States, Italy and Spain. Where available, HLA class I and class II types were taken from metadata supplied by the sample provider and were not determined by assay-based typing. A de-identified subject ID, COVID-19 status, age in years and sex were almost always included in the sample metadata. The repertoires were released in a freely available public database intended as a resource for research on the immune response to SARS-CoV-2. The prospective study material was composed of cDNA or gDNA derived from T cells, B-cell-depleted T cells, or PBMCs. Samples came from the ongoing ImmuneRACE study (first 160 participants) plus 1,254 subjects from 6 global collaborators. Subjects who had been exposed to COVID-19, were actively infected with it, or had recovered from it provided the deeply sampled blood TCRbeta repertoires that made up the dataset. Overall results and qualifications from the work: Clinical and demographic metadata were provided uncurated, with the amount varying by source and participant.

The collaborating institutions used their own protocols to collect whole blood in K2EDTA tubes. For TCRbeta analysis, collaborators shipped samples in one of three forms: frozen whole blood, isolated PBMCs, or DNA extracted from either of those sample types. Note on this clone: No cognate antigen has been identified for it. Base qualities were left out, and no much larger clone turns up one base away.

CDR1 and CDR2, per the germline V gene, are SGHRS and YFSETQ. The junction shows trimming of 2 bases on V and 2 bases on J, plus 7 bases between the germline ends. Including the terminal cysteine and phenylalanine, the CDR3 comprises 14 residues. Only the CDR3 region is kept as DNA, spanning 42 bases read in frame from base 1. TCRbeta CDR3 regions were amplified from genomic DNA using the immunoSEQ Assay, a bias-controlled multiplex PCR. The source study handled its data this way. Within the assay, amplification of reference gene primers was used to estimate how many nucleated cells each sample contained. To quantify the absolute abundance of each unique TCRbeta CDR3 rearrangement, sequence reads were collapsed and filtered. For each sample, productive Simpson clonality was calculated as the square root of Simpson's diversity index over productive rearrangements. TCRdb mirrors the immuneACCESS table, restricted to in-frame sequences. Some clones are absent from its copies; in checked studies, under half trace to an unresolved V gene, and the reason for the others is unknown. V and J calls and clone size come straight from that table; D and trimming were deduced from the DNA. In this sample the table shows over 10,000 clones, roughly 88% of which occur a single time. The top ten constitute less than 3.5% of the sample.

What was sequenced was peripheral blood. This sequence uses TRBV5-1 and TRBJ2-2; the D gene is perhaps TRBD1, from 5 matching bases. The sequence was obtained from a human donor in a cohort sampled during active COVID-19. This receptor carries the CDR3 CASSLGDNTGELFF. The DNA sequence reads TGCGCCAGCAGCTTAGGGGATAACACCGGGGAGCTGTTTTTT.